These 14 T cell receptor beta chains were sequenced from one sample in a study of blood T cell repertoires in COVID-19. The data were produced by immunoSEQ multiplex PCR, yet TCRdb's version contains in-frame clones alone and is incomplete. The sample holds about 340,000 clones, 86% seen once. The sample taken for sequencing was peripheral blood. The receptors were gathered from a woman in her sixties or seventies with COVID-19, enrolled during active disease.

CDR3 protein: CASSRDSSGNTIYF. The DNA for the CDR3 is TGTGCCAGCAGTCGGGACAGCTCTGGAAACACCATATATTTT. The chain joins TRBV6-5 to TRBJ1-3; 7 nucleotides line up with TRBD1. Looked up from germline, CDR1 is MNHEY and CDR2 is SVGAGI. CDR3 length: 14 residues. J lost 0 bases, V lost 5 bases, and 1 base had no gene match.

This clone was seen more than once but under ten times. The V and J genes are TRBV9 and TRBJ1-2, with unresolved D. Germline CDR1 is SGDLS and CDR2 is YYNGEE. The CDR3 totals 16 residues. Trimming removed 3 bases from V and 0 bases from J, with 15 bases in between. The CDR3 DNA sequence: TGTGCCAGCAGCGGGAGGGTCAGGAACCCTAACTATGGCTACACCTTC. Protein product: CASSGRVRNPNYGYTF.

The rearrangement uses TRBV30 and TRBJ1-1; D is unclear. V lost 2 bases, J lost 5 bases, and 12 bases lay in between. CDR1 is GTSNPN, CDR2 SVGIG, per germline (reference sequence). The CDR3 is 13 residues long. CDR3 residues: CAWSHFPGTEAFF. CDR3 coding DNA: TGTGCCTGGAGTCACTTCCCGGGGACTGAAGCTTTCTTT.

This clone has a single count. V and J are TRBV4-3 and TRBJ2-1; 9 bases map to TRBD2. This CDR3 spans 18 amino acids. Germline assignment: CDR1 LGHNA and CDR2 YSLEER. Trimming at V came to 5 bases and at J to 7 bases, leaving 18 bases not matched to a gene. In DNA, the CDR3 is TGCGCCAGCAGCTCTACTAGCGGGCGCCATGGATACGGGAATGAGCAGTTCTTC. This codes for CASSSTSGRHGYGNEQFF.

V usage is TRBV19 and J usage is TRBJ2-2, with D perhaps matching TRBD1 (5 bases). The CDR3 runs to 16 residues. Germline assignment: CDR1 LNHDA and CDR2 SQIVND (reference sequence). Trimming took off 8 bases at V and 2 bases at J, with 18 bases between the two ends. The CDR3 DNA sequence: TGTGCCAGTTCCTCACCCCAGGGTGCCAACACCGGGGAGCTGTTTTTT. It yields the protein CASSSPQGANTGELFF.

The rearrangement joins TRBV18 to TRBJ2-4, with TRBD2 as a possible D gene (6 bases). The CDR3 runs 17 residues. Germline lookup yields CDR1 KGHSH and CDR2 LQKENI. V lost 0 bases, J lost 7 bases, and 19 bases lay in between. The CDR3 region is CASSPPLLAGRGNIQYF. CDR3 in DNA: TGTGCCAGCTCACCACCACTATTAGCAGGACGGGGGAACATTCAGTACTTC. The whole variable domain, filled in from reference TRBV18 and TRBJ2-4, reads NAGVMQNPRHLVRRRGQEARLRCSPMKGHSHVYWYRQLPEEGLKFMVYLQKENIIDESGMPKERFSAEFPKEGPSILRIQQVVRGDSAAYFCASSPPLLAGRGNIQYFGAGTRLSVL.

This sequence joins TRBV18 and TRBJ2-3; 7 bases agree with TRBD1. This CDR3 is 17 amino acids long. The junction had 9 bases not matched to a gene; V was cut back by 1 base and J by 2 bases. CDR1 and CDR2 from the germline V gene are KGHSH and LQKENI. The CDR3 DNA is TGTGCCAGCTCACCACTCGACAGGGTCACACACACAGATACGCAGTATTTT. It yields the protein CASSPLDRVTHTDTQYF.

The J gene is TRBJ2-1, the V gene TRBV24-1; D is unclear. Germline V gene data show CDR1 as KGHDR and CDR2 as SFDVKD. Deletions cut 4 bases from V and 4 bases from J, with 10 bases between. The CDR3 sequence is 14 residues long. The CDR3 loop is CATSDHTRYNEQFF. CDR3 coding DNA: TGTGCCACCAGTGACCATACGCGGTACAATGAGCAGTTCTTC.

The CDR3, as DNA: TGTGCCAGCAGTTTGAGCACTGAAGCTTTCTTT. Translated, it gives CASSLSTEAFF. V and J are TRBV12-3 or TRBV12-4 and TRBJ1-1; D gene ambiguous. V was trimmed by 3 bases and J by 4 bases, leaving 3 bases between them. The CDR3 is made up of 11 amino acids.

V and J are TRBV29-1 and TRBJ1-1, with a weak D call TRBD1 (5 bases). V lost 5 bases and J 1 base, leaving 11 bases between the germline ends. The germline V gene has CDR1 SQVTM and CDR2 ANQGSEA. The CDR3 runs 13 residues. The CDR3 DNA is TGCAGCGTTACACAGGACCGGAACACTGAAGCTTTCTTT. This codes for CSVTQDRNTEAFF. Filled out from reference TRBV29-1 and TRBJ1-1, the complete variable domain reads SAVISQKPSRDICQRGTSLTIQCQVDSQVTMMFWYRQQPGQSLTLIATANQGSEATYESGFVIDKFPISRPNLTFSTLTVSNMSPEDSSIYLCSVTQDRNTEAFFGQGTRLTVV.

The chain couples TRBV23-1 to TRBJ1-5; D gene uncertain. Being an ORF, TRBV23-1 has a function that is uncertain. This CDR3 has 19 amino acids. V was clipped by 0 bases and J by 2 bases, with 20 bases between them. The CDR3 loop is CASSQSTAGGPMCNQPQHF. The CDR3 DNA follows: TGCGCCAGCAGTCAATCTACCGCCGGCGGCCCTATGTGCAATCAGCCCCAGCATTTT.

This chain uses TRBV29-1 with TRBJ2-5; 11 bases map to TRBD2. CDR1 is SQVTM, CDR2 ANQGSEA, per germline. The CDR3 is 16 residues long. Trimming cost V 3 bases and J 8 bases; bases outside gene matches: 14. The CDR3 coding sequence is TGCAGCGTTGACGAGATCCCGGGACTAGCGGTGAGAACCCAGTACTTC. This encodes CSVDEIPGLAVRTQYF.

The CDR3 DNA sequence: TGTGCCAGCAGCCCTGCGACAGGTGGGTACGAGCAGTACTTC. Its translation is CASSPATGGYEQYF. This rearrangement joins TRBV3-1 (or the pseudogene TRBV3-2) to TRBJ2-7; a weak D match, TRBD1 (6 bases). V was clipped by 4 bases and J by 4 bases, with 14 bases between them. The CDR3 contains 14 residues. The germline V gene has CDR1 LGHDT and CDR2 YNNKEL (reference sequence).

The rearrangement links TRBV4-3 to TRBJ1-2, with 10 nucleotides matching TRBD1. Trimming took 3 bases from V and 4 from J; bases not matched to a gene: 8. Germline-derived CDR1 and CDR2 are LGHNA and YSLEER. The CDR3 runs 16 residues. CDR3 bases: TGCGCCAGCAGCCAGGATCGACAGGGGGCGACCTATGGCTACACCTTC. Translated: CASSQDRQGATYGYTF.